What follows are 9 T cell receptor beta chains derived from one specimen sequenced in a study of T-cell reconstitution after alpha-beta-depleted transplantation in children. Unique molecular identifiers were incorporated into the prepared TCRbeta library. TCRdb passed the PCR reads through MiXCR, listing each CDR3 protein once. Among approximately 650,000 distinct CDR3 sequences, around 13% were seen once, and the ten largest hold 0.79%. The sequences come from PBMCs, collected before TCRalphabeta/CD19-depleted stem cell transplant. The receptors derive from a girl aged 2 to 9 with congenital amegakaryocytic thrombocytopenia, due to receive a stem cell transplant.

This clonotype was seen many times. This chain joins TRBV3-1 and TRBJ1-2, with 7 bases fitting TRBD1. In germline, CDR1 is LGHDT, CDR2 YNNKEL (reference sequence). V dropped 0 bases and J dropped 3; count of bases not matched to a gene: 4. The CDR3 has 15 residues. CDR3 amino acids: CASSQESRGHYGYTF. CDR3 sequence (DNA): TGTGCCAGCAGCCAAGAATCGAGGGGGCACTATGGCTACACCTTC. The full variable domain, rest sourced from reference TRBV3-1 and TRBJ1-2, is DTAVSQTPKYLVTQMGNDKSIKCEQNLGHDTMYWYKQDSKKFLKIMFSYNNKELIINETVPNRFSPKSPDKAHLNLHINSLELGDSAVYFCASSQESRGHYGYTFGSGTRLTVV.

The table lists this clonotype with many counts. The J gene is TRBJ2-1, the V gene TRBV5-6; 8 positions agree with TRBD2. The CDR3 extends over 15 amino acids. Germline V gives CDR1 SGHDT, CDR2 YYEEEE. With V trimmed by 3 bases and J by 12 bases, 14 bases remained unmatched. CDR3 bases: TGTGCCAGCAGCTATCTAGCGGGTTGGACTAGAGGGCAGTTCTTC. The encoded protein is CASSYLAGWTRGQFF.

The V gene is TRBV6-1, the J gene TRBJ1-4, with TRBD1 identical over 7 bases. The ends lost 6 bases at V and 7 bases at J; junction bases unmatched: 8. Germline CDR1 is MNHNS and CDR2 is SASEGT. The CDR3 is 14 residues long. CDR3 in DNA: TGTGCCAGCAGGAACAGGGGAGGGACTGAAAAACTGTTTTTT. This codes for CASRNRGGTEKLFF.

This clonotype was detected many times. The rearrangement links TRBV20-1 to TRBJ1-1, with 9 bases aligning to TRBD1. The V gene end was trimmed by 3 bases and the J gene end by 5 bases; junction bases not matched to a gene: 7. CDR1 is DFQATT and CDR2 is SNEGSKA in the germline V gene (reference sequence). CDR3 length equals 14 residues. The CDR3 protein is CSARGTGLRTEAFF. For the CDR3, the DNA is TGCAGTGCTAGGGGGACAGGGCTAAGGACTGAAGCTTTCTTT.

This clonotype was detected only a few times. The chain couples TRBV28 to TRBJ2-3; D is unclear. The V gene's germline CDR1 is MDHEN and CDR2 SYDVKM. The CDR3 extends over 14 amino acids. With 5 bases removed from V and 2 bases from J, the gap between germline ends came to 11 bases. The CDR3 spells CASSGPGYTDTQYF. The CDR3 nucleotides are TGTGCCAGCAGTGGCCCTGGGTACACAGATACGCAGTATTTT. The whole variable domain, filled in from reference TRBV28 and TRBJ2-3, reads DVKVTQSSRYLVKRTGEKVFLECVQDMDHENMFWYRQDPGLGLRLIYFSYDVKMKEKGDIPEGYSVSREKKERFSLILESASTNQTSMYLCASSGPGYTDTQYFGPGTRLTVL.

The chain combines TRBV12-3 or TRBV12-4 with TRBJ2-3, with 7 bases that match TRBD2. With V trimmed by 3 bases and J by 3 bases, 9 bases remained unmatched. This CDR3 region has 16 residues. The chain's CDR3 is CASSLGLAEYTDTQYF. The DNA for the CDR3 is TGTGCCAGCAGTTTGGGTCTAGCGGAGTATACAGATACGCAGTATTTT.

This clonotype was found many times. The J gene is TRBJ2-1, the V gene TRBV29-1; TRBD1 matches 10 bases. This CDR3 contains 12 residues. V shed 7 bases, J shed 12 bases, and the junction held 9 bases outside the gene matches. The germline gives CDR1 SQVTM, CDR2 ANQGSEA. The CDR3: CSGETDRGAQFF. The CDR3 DNA sequence: TGCAGCGGGGAGACGGACAGGGGGGCGCAGTTCTTC.

The chain links TRBV12-3 or TRBV12-4 to TRBJ2-6; D is uncertain. The CDR3 totals 14 residues. The V and J ends lost 4 bases and 2 bases respectively, with 6 bases between them. CDR3: CASSSPAGANVLTF. CDR3 nucleotides: TGTGCCAGCAGTTCGCCTGCTGGGGCCAACGTCCTGACTTTC.

This clonotype appeared many times. The CDR3 sequence: CASSLSRAVNGYTF. CDR3 nucleotide sequence: TGTGCCAGCAGTTTAAGCAGGGCTGTGAATGGCTACACCTTC. This sequence joins TRBV12-3 or TRBV12-4 and TRBJ1-2; D may be TRBD1 (5 bases). CDR3 size: 14 residues. V dropped 2 bases and J dropped 6 bases, with 13 bases sitting between them.